This T cell receptor beta chain was recovered during a study of blood T cell repertoires in COVID-19. V shed 2 bases and J 2 bases; nucleotides not matched to a gene: 11. CDR1 is LGHNA, CDR2 YNFKEQ, per germline. The CDR3 is made up of 17 amino acids. This clone was seen a single time. Only in-frame clones appear in the TCRdb table, and some are missing; sequencing was by immunoSEQ multiplex PCR. The data show about 250,000 clones, roughly 89% seen once. The chain couples TRBV4-2 to TRBJ2-5, with 7 bases lining up with TRBD2. The clonotype comes from a woman aged 55 to 70 with COVID-19, enrolled during active disease. The material sequenced was peripheral blood. The CDR3 loop reads CASSQIGGVGIQETQYF. The CDR3 DNA reads TGTGCCAGCAGCCAAATTGGGGGGGTCGGAATACAAGAGACCCAGTACTTC.